This T cell receptor beta chain is from a study of T cell repertoires in cytomegalovirus infection. The wider study: Peptides in the study included HLA-C-restricted and HLA-B-restricted CMV epitopes. An indication of both CMV infection and matching HLA type came from public TCR beta signatures.

Findings of the study overall: Dominating the ex vivo response were HLA-C-restricted CMV-specific TCR beta clonotypes.

Of note for this clonotype: The antigen is unknown.

TCRdb analysed the reads with MiXCR anew, one entry per CDR3 protein. The top ten hold over 15% of the sample, which has about 700,000 distinct CDR3 sequences, around a third seen once. With 6 bases removed from V and 0 bases from J, the gap between germline ends came to 12 bases. This CDR3 region has 15 residues. The chain recombines TRBV12-3 or TRBV12-4 with TRBJ1-3; D is unclear. The source material was cultured PBMCs, sampled from culture after CMV antigen stimulation. This TCR derives from a human donor in good health (CMV status not recorded). Some clones in this sample may be carry-over from other donors' samples. The CDR3 bases are TGTGCCAGCAGGAAGTTCGTAAGCTCTGGAAACACCATATATTTT. Translated: CASRKFVSSGNTIYF.